The clone carrying this T cell receptor beta chain was counted many times. Its matching antigen is unknown. The sample is drawn from a study of blood T cells in healthy people across ages. Overall study results and limits: Among long-lived donors, naive CD4+ cells were more numerous and diversity higher than in aged donors. Total diversity from one million sequenced T cells was likely underestimated.

This CDR3 is built from 16 residues. Trimming stripped 3 bases from V and 0 bases from J, with 15 bases between. Germline V gives CDR1 SQVTM, CDR2 ANQGSEA. A second PCR of roughly 7 to 11 cycles used a sample-barcoded 5' primer and a J-beta primer mix. Each cDNA molecule, via a template-switch adaptor with 12 random nucleotides, was tagged. TCRdb re-analysed the 5' RACE reads in MiXCR, keeping a single row per CDR3 protein. The table records 800,000 to 950,000 distinct CDR3 sequences, almost 30% of them present only once. The same sample was also studied in work on T cells of mothers and their children. From that second work: Across the analysis, no persistent microchimeric T cell clones were detected.

The chain uses TRBV29-1 and TRBJ2-1; possible D gene TRBD1, 6 bases. The receptor's source is a woman between 40 and 50 years old in good health. Sequencing was done on a sample of blood. The CDR3, as DNA: TGCAGCGTTGACCGGACAGCGATGAGCTCCTACAATGAGCAGTTCTTC. Protein product: CSVDRTAMSSYNEQFF.